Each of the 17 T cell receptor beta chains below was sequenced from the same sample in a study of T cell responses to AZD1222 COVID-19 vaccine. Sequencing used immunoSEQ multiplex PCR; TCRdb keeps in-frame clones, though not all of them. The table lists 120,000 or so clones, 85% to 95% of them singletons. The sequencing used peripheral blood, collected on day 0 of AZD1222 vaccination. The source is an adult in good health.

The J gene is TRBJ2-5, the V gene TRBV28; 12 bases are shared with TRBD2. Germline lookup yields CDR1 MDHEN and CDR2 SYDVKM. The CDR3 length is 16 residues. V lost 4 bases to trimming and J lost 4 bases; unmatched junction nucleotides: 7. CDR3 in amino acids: CASSSPSGGARETQYF. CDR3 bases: TGTGCCAGCAGTTCCCCTAGCGGGGGGGCGAGAGAGACCCAGTACTTC.

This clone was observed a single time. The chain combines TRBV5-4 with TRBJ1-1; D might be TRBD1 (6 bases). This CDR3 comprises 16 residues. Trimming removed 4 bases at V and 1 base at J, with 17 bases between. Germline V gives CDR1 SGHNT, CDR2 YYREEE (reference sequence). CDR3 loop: CASSDQTGTRNTEAFF. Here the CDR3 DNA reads TGTGCCAGCAGCGACCAAACCGGGACACGGAACACTGAAGCTTTCTTT.

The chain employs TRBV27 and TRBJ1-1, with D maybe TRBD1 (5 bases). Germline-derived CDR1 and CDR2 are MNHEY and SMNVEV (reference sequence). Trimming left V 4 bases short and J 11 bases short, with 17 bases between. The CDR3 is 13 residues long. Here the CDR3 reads CASSSIANRFAFF. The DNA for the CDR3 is TGTGCCAGCAGTTCGATTGCGAACAGGTTCGCTTTCTTT.

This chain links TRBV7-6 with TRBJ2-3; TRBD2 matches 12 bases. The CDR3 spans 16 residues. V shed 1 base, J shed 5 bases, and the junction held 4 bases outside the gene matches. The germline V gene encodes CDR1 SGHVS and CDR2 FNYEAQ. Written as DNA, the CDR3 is TGTGCCAGCAGCTTAGTAGCTAGCGGGAGGGGAGATACGCAGTATTTT. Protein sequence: CASSLVASGRGDTQYF.

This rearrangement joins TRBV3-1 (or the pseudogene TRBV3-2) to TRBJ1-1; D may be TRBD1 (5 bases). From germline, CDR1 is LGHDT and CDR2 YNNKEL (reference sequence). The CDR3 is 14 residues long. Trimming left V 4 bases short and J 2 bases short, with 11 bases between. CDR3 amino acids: CASSPTGTNTEAFF. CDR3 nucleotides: TGTGCCAGCAGCCCAACAGGAACTAACACTGAAGCTTTCTTT.

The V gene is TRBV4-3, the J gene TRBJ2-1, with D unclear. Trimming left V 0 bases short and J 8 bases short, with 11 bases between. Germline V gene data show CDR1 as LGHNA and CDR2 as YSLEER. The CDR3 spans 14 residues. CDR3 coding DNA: TGCGCCAGCAGCCAAGATATCCCCCCGGATGAGCAGTTCTTC. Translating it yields CASSQDIPPDEQFF.

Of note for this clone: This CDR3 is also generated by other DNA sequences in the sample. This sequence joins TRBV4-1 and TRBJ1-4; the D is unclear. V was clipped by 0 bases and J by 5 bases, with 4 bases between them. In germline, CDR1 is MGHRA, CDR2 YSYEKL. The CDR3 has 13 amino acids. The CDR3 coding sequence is TGCGCCAGCAGCCAAGACCCAAATGAAAAACTGTTTTTT. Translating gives CASSQDPNEKLFF.

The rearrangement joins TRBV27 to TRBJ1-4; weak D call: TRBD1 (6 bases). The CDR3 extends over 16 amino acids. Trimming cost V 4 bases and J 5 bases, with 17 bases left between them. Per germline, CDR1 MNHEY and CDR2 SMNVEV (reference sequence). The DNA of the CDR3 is TGTGCCAGCAGTTCAGCCCAGGGGTTGAGGAATGAAAAACTGTTTTTT. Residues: CASSSAQGLRNEKLFF.

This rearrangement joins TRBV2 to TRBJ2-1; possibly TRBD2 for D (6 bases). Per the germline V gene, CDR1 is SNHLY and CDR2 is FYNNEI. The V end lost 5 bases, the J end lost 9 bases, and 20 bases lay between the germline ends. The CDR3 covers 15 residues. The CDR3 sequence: CASSPGLEGGSEQFF. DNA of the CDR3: TGTGCCAGCAGTCCGGGACTCGAAGGCGGGTCTGAGCAGTTCTTC.

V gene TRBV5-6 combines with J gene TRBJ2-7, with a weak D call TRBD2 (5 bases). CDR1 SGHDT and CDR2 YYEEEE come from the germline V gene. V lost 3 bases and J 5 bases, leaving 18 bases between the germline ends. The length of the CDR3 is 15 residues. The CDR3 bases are TGTGCCAGCAGCTACCTACGCAGGAGGCCTAACGAGCAGTACGTC. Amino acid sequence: CASSYLRRRPNEQYV.

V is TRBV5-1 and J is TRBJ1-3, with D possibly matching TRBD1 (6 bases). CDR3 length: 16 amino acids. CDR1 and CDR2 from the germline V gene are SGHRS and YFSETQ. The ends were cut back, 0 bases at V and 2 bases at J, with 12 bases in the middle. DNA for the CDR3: TGCGCCAGCAGCTTGGACAGGGAGGTTGCTGGAAACACCATATATTTT. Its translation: CASSLDREVAGNTIYF. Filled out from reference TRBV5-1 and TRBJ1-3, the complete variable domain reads KAGVTQTPRYLIKTRGQQVTLSCSPISGHRSVSWYQQTPGQGLQFLFEYFSETQRNKGNFPGRFSGRQFSNSRSEMNVSTLELGDSALYLCASSLDREVAGNTIYFGEGSWLTVV.

The CDR3 loop is CASSSGQGYGYTF. The CDR3 DNA sequence: TGTGCCAGCAGCTCGGGACAGGGCTATGGCTACACCTTC. The chain uses TRBV5-5 and TRBJ1-2, with TRBD1 identical over 9 bases. The CDR3 totals 13 residues. Germline CDR1 SGHKS, CDR2 YYEKEE (reference sequence). After removal of 3 bases from V and 4 bases from J, the junction contained 1 base not matched to a gene.

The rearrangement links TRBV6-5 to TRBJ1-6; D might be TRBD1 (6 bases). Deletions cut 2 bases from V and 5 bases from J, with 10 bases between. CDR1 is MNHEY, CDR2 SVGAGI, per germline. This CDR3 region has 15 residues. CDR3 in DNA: TGTGCCAGCAGTTACCGGGGGCTGAATAATTCACCCCTCCACTTT. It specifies CASSYRGLNNSPLHF.

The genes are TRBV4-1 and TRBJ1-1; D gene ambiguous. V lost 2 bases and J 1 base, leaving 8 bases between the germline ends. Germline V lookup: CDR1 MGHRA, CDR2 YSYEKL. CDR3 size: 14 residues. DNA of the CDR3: TGCGCCAGCAGCCAATTGGTCGCGAACACTGAAGCTTTCTTT. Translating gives CASSQLVANTEAFF.

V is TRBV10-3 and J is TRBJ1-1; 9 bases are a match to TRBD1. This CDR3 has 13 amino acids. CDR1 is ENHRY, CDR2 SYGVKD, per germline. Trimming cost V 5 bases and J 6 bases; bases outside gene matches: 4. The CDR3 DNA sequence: TGTGCCATCAGTCCGGGACAGGGCCCTGAAGCTTTCTTT. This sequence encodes CAISPGQGPEAFF.

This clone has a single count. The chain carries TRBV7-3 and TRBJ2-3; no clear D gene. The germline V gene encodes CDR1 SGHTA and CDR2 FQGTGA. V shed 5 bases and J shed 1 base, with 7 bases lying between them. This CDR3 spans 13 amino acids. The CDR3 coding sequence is TGTGCCAGCAGCCGTCCGGGCACAGATACGCAGTATTTT. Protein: CASSRPGTDTQYF.

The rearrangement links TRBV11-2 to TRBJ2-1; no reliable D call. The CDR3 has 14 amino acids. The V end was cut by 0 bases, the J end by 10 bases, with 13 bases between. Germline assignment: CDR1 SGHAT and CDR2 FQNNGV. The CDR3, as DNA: TGTGCCAGCAGCTTAGATCTTGGGCCGCAGGAGCAGTTCTTC. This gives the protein CASSLDLGPQEQFF.